This note documents a single T cell receptor beta chain sequence. Time point denoted: after dendritic cell vaccination, including at tumor progression/relapse. The method was immunoSEQ multiplex PCR; TCRdb's version includes in-frame clones alone and lacks a portion of them. The sample consists of roughly 85,000 clones, around 85% of them appearing once. The data stem from a study of glioma-infiltrating T cells after dendritic cell vaccination. Germline-derived CDR1 and CDR2 are MDHEN and SYDVKM. V dropped 5 bases and J dropped 2; count of bases not matched to a gene: 10. CDR3 length: 16 residues. This sequence was found in a human donor with glioblastoma. The sequences come from blood, collected after dendritic cell vaccination. The J gene is TRBJ2-3, the V gene TRBV28, with 7 bases identical to TRBD2. The CDR3, as DNA: TGTGCCAGCAGTCCCCAGAAAGCGGGAATCACAGATACGCAGTATTTT. This encodes CASSPQKAGITDTQYF.